This T cell receptor beta chain originates from a study of blood T cells in healthy people across ages. Study-level results: Underestimates were what the diversity estimates from one million T cells were considered to be. Long-lived donors carried more naive CD4+ cells and greater diversity than aged donors. Naive T cell percentage and TCR beta diversity correlated strongly. There was no known CMV status for donors, so expanded clonotype changes were possibly confounded.

Through a sample-barcoded 5' primer and a J-beta primer mix, a second PCR was run for roughly 6 to 11 cycles. TCRdb used MiXCR to reprocess the 5' RACE reads, holding one entry per CDR3 protein. The data show 1,800,000 or so distinct CDR3 sequences, about 39% seen once. CDR3 length equals 18 residues. V gave up 6 bases and J gave up 1 base, with 21 bases separating them. Germline lookup yields CDR1 MNHNS and CDR2 SASEGT. On this clonotype: Its antigen is unidentified.

V is TRBV6-1 and J is TRBJ1-4; D unclear. This clonotype originated in a human donor in good health. The material sequenced was blood. CDR3: CASSPQGGTMGTNEKLFF. CDR3 bases: TGTGCCAGCAGCCCACAAGGAGGAACCATGGGAACTAATGAAAAACTGTTTTTT.